A selection of T cell receptor beta chains follows, all from one sample in a study of Graves' ophthalmopathy and Graves' hyperthyroidism. Each CDR3 protein gets one entry after TCRdb re-called the multiplex PCR reads with MiXCR. The repertoire holds almost 750,000 distinct CDR3 sequences, 35% to 50% seen once, with 44% in the top ten. The sequenced sample consisted of peripheral blood. The receptors originated from an adult man with Graves' ophthalmopathy. The CDR3 runs from the conserved cysteine through the conserved F or W. D genes are given only for firm matches. Part of the rows lack a size; the others show once, few, many or a class for expanded clones.

j_call d_call clone_size v_call cdr3_aa cdr3_nt
TRBJ1-2 - - TRBV10-2 CASSEGRVSDGYTF TGCGCCAGCAGTGAGGGGCGGGTTTCGGATGGCTACACCTTC
TRBJ1-5 TRBD1 few TRBV20-1 CSAAGTGGGQPQHF TGCAGTGCTGCCGGGACAGGGGGAGGTCAGCCCCAGCATTTT
TRBJ1-4 TRBD1 - TRBV15 CATSSLTRGREKLFF TGTGCCACCAGCAGCTTAACCAGGGGGCGAGAAAAACTGTTTTTT
TRBJ2-7 - few TRBV10-1 CASCCEQYF TGCGCCAGCTGCTGCGAGCAGTACTTC
TRBJ2-6 - - TRBV10-3 CAISLTGANVLTF TGTGCCATCAGCCTCACAGGGGCCAACGTCCTGACTTTC
TRBJ1-5 - once TRBV6-6 CASRSRENSNQPQHF TGTGCCAGCAGATCACGAGAAAATAGCAATCAGCCCCAGCATTTT
TRBJ1-1 TRBD1 few TRBV20-1 CSARDWAGGTNTEAFF TGCAGTGCTAGAGATTGGGCAGGGGGCACGAACACTGAAGCTTTCTTT
TRBJ1-1 - - TRBV10-3 CASSYTGSGTEAFF TGTGCCAGCAGCTACACAGGGTCGGGTACTGAAGCTTTCTTT
TRBJ2-7 TRBD2 - TRBV28 CATKGVAGVYEQYF TGTGCCACCAAGGGAGTAGCGGGAGTCTACGAGCAGTACTTC
TRBJ1-4 - many TRBV20-1 CSGGTNEKLFF TGCAGTGGGGGGACCAATGAAAAACTGTTTTTT
TRBJ1-3 - - TRBV25-1 CASSFAGPRDTIYF TGTGCCAGCAGTTTCGCGGGGCCGCGGGACACCATATATTTT
TRBJ1-5 - few TRBV12-3/TRBV12-4 CASSLAFGLNQPQHF TGTGCCAGCAGTTTAGCGTTCGGCCTCAATCAGCCCCAGCATTTT
TRBJ1-2 - - TRBV29-1 CSVEDLSHSPGGGYTF TGCAGCGTTGAAGATCTCAGTCACAGCCCGGGGGGTGGCTACACCTTC
TRBJ2-7 - - TRBV20-1 CSAREAEITYEQYF TGCAGTGCTAGAGAGGCAGAAATAACCTACGAGCAGTACTTC
TRBJ1-2 - once TRBV10-3 CAISKQGPGRYTF TGTGCCATCAGCAAACAGGGCCCCGGACGCTACACCTTC
TRBJ2-5 TRBD1 few TRBV7-9 CASSFHDRGNWETQYF TGTGCCAGCAGCTTCCATGACAGGGGGAATTGGGAGACCCAGTACTTC
TRBJ1-5 - - TRBV24-1 CATSDYGQTQHF TGTGCCACCAGTGACTATGGACAGACCCAGCATTTT
TRBJ1-6 - few TRBV2 CATQGVGNSPLHF TGTGCCACCCAGGGTGTCGGTAATTCACCCCTCCACTTT
TRBJ2-6 - many TRBV7-9 CASSSYGGSGANVLTF TGTGCCAGCAGCTCCTATGGGGGGTCTGGGGCCAACGTCCTGACTTTC
TRBJ1-3 TRBD1 - TRBV10-3 CAISQDRGNTIYF TGTGCCATCAGTCAGGACAGGGGAAACACCATATATTTT
TRBJ2-5 - few TRBV10-3 CAISETYRESETQYF TGTGCCATCAGTGAGACTTACCGGGAGTCGGAGACCCAGTACTTC
TRBJ1-5 - many TRBV20-1 CSARDPRGGNQPQHF TGCAGTGCTAGAGATCCCAGGGGAGGCAATCAGCCCCAGCATTTT
TRBJ1-1 - many TRBV13 CASSQPLSEGLTEAFF TGTGCCAGCAGCCAGCCACTGTCAGAGGGGCTCACTGAAGCTTTCTTT
TRBJ1-1 - - TRBV25-1 CASSFIVVNTEAFF TGTGCCAGCAGTTTTATTGTCGTGAACACTGAAGCTTTCTTT
TRBJ1-5 - - TRBV4-1 CASSQEVWGMDQPQHF TGCGCCAGCAGCCAAGAAGTCTGGGGGATGGATCAGCCCCAGCATTTT
TRBJ2-5 TRBD1 many TRBV7-9 CASSPGQGSQETQYF TGTGCCAGCAGCCCAGGACAGGGGAGCCAAGAGACCCAGTACTTC
TRBJ1-1 TRBD1 many TRBV9 CASSVGGRNTEAFF TGTGCCAGCAGTGTAGGGGGCAGGAACACTGAAGCTTTCTTT
TRBJ2-7 - - TRBV25-1 CASSGLAAGVNYEQYF TGTGCCAGCAGTGGTCTAGCGGCAGGGGTGAACTACGAGCAGTACTTC
TRBJ2-3 TRBD1 - TRBV7-3 CASSLQGADTQYF TGTGCCAGCAGCTTACAGGGGGCAGATACGCAGTATTTT
TRBJ1-5 - - TRBV24-1 CASRVQEGNQPQHF TGTGCCAGCCGGGTGCAGGAAGGCAATCAGCCCCAGCATTTT
TRBJ1-6 - few TRBV6-6 CASSYSWYSPLHF TGTGCCAGCAGTTACTCTTGGTATTCACCCCTCCACTTT
TRBJ1-2 - - TRBV7-9 CASNPPRGIEGYTF TGTGCCAGCAACCCGCCGCGGGGGATAGAAGGCTACACCTTC
TRBJ1-6 - many TRBV6-5 CASSWARNSPLHF TGTGCCAGCAGTTGGGCTCGCAATTCACCCCTCCACTTT
TRBJ1-2 TRBD1 - TRBV10-3 CASSRGQGVHGYTF TGTGCCAGCAGCCGGGGACAGGGGGTGCATGGCTACACCTTC
TRBJ1-2 - many TRBV10-3 CAIRRDGLNYGYTF TGTGCCATCAGGAGGGACGGGCTTAACTATGGCTACACCTTC
TRBJ2-7 TRBD2 - TRBV4-1 CASRQSGTSAYEQYF TGCGCCAGCAGACAATCCGGGACTAGCGCATACGAGCAGTACTTC
TRBJ1-1 - once TRBV25-1 CASSDSAGRRTEAFF TGTGCCAGCAGTGATAGTGCCGGACGGAGGACTGAAGCTTTCTTT
TRBJ2-7 TRBD2 few TRBV20-1 CSARGRTSGRGGEQYF TGCAGTGCTAGAGGTCGGACTAGCGGGAGAGGCGGCGAGCAGTACTTC
TRBJ1-2 - many TRBV24-1 CATSDLTGRGYTF TGTGCCACCAGTGATTTGACAGGTCGGGGCTACACCTTC
TRBJ2-5 - many TRBV20-1 CSARVLYQETQYF TGCAGTGCTAGAGTCTTGTACCAAGAGACCCAGTACTTC
TRBJ1-1 TRBD1 - TRBV7-9 CASSPMGQGRTEAFF TGTGCCAGCAGCCCAATGGGACAGGGGAGGACTGAAGCTTTCTTT
TRBJ2-7 TRBD2 few TRBV25-1 CASSFKRDQYEQYF TGTGCCAGCAGTTTCAAGCGGGACCAATACGAGCAGTACTTC
TRBJ2-3 TRBD1 - TRBV7-2 CASSNRVGTGTDTQYF TGTGCCAGCAGCAACCGTGTAGGGACAGGCACAGATACGCAGTATTTT
TRBJ1-1 - many TRBV19 CASSIDNTGNTEAFF TGTGCCAGTAGTATAGACAACACGGGGAACACTGAAGCTTTCTTT
TRBJ2-2 - - TRBV28 CASRLSAGSGELFF TGTGCCAGCAGACTCTCGGCAGGGTCCGGGGAGCTGTTTTTT
TRBJ1-5 - - TRBV2 CASSYGVRGTYSNQPQHF TGTGCCAGCAGTTACGGGGTTCGGGGGACCTATAGCAATCAGCCCCAGCATTTT
TRBJ2-7 TRBD1 many TRBV10-1 CDYGDRGLYEQYF TGCGACTACGGGGACAGGGGGCTCTACGAGCAGTACTTC
TRBJ1-2 - many TRBV29-1 CSAGPMNYGYTF TGCAGCGCTGGGCCTATGAACTATGGCTACACCTTC
TRBJ2-5 - - TRBV25-1 CASSDGAGVSKAQYF TGTGCCAGCAGTGATGGTGCCGGGGTTTCGAAGGCCCAGTACTTC
TRBJ1-2 TRBD1 - TRBV7-2 CASSLGGGTGDGYTF TGTGCCAGCAGCTTAGGGGGCGGGACAGGGGATGGCTACACCTTC
TRBJ1-4 - few TRBV7-9 CASSLVSTGVDEKLFF TGTGCCAGCAGCTTGGTCTCGACAGGAGTTGATGAAAAACTGTTTTTT
TRBJ2-7 - - TRBV2 CASSDRYRRDSEQYF TGTGCCAGCAGTGATAGGTACAGAAGGGATTCCGAGCAGTACTTC
TRBJ1-3 - - TRBV11-2 CASSAIGDNTIYF TGTGCCAGCAGCGCCATTGGGGATAACACCATATATTTT